This TCR beta chain was found in a study of blood T cell repertoires in COVID-19. Across the study: COVID-19 samples collected from the United States, Italy and Spain covered acute and convalescent phases. From T cells, B-cell-depleted T cells, or PBMCs came the material, which was cDNA or gDNA.

Clones were read by immunoSEQ multiplex PCR, and TCRdb kept only the in-frame ones, dropping some. The data show fewer than 30,000 clones, with under 85% seen just once and 7.8% held by the top ten. A remark on this clone: The junction shows a germline mismatch at one end, possibly a read error.

Material: peripheral blood. The clonotype was recovered from a woman in her sixties or seventies with active or convalescent COVID-19.

The CDR3 loop reads CASSFDLAAVNTGELFF. CDR3 in DNA: TGTGCTAGCAGCTTTGACCTGGCGGCGGTGAACACCGGGGAGCTGTTTTTT. V usage is TRBV7-7 and J usage is TRBJ2-2; D is uncertain. Per the germline V gene, CDR1 is SSHAT and CDR2 is FNYEAQ (reference sequence). CDR3 length: 17 amino acids.